A single sample gave rise to the 23 T cell receptor beta chains below, sequenced in a study of T cell repertoires in cytomegalovirus infection. Which antigens these TCRs recognize remains unknown. TCRdb itself ran the reads through MiXCR, one entry per CDR3 protein. The sample shows some 920,000 distinct CDR3 sequences, approximately 32% of them seen only once. The sample was cultured CD8+ T cells from PBMCs, taken from culture after CMV antigen stimulation. These receptors were collected from a human donor in good health (CMV status not recorded). Some clones in this sample may be carry-over from other donors' samples.

The CDR3 region is CASGKGLTYEQYV. CDR3 nucleotide sequence: TGTGCCAGCGGGAAGGGTCTTACCTACGAGCAGTACGTC. The rearrangement links TRBV6-2 or TRBV6-3 to TRBJ2-7, with D uncertain. CDR1 and CDR2 (germline): MNHEY, SVGEGT. This CDR3 contains 13 residues. Trimming cost V 8 bases and J 2 bases, with 13 bases left between them.

The gene calls are TRBV12-3 or TRBV12-4 and TRBJ1-1; maybe TRBD1 (5 bases). V was pared by 5 bases and J by 5 bases, with 18 bases between. This CDR3 spans 15 amino acids. The CDR3 sequence: CASSQTDSWRTEAFF. The CDR3 coding sequence is TGTGCCAGCAGTCAAACCGACAGCTGGCGGACTGAAGCTTTCTTT.

The chain combines TRBV7-3 with TRBJ2-1, with D possibly being TRBD1 (6 bases). The germline V gene encodes CDR1 SGHTA and CDR2 FQGTGA. This CDR3 spans 15 amino acids. CDR3 in DNA: TGTGTCAGTAGCTTAACAGGGAGCTCCTACAATGAGCAGTTCTTC. This gives the protein CVSSLTGSSYNEQFF. The whole variable domain, remainder taken from reference TRBV7-3 and TRBJ2-1, is GAGVSQTPSNKVTEKGKYVELRCDPISGHTALYWYRQSLGQGPEFLIYFQGTGAADDSGLPNDRFFAVRPEGSVSTLKIQRTERGDSAVYLCVSSLTGSSYNEQFFGPGTRLTVL.

This clonotype came up many times. CDR3 in amino acids: CASSYSAISRGGPTDTQYF. Here the CDR3 DNA reads TGTGCCAGCAGCTATTCAGCGATAAGTCGGGGGGGGCCTACAGATACGCAGTATTTT. This chain uses TRBV7-6 with TRBJ2-3; TRBD2 matches 8 bases. The V segment lost 4 bases and the J segment 3 bases; nucleotides outside the gene matches: 18. This CDR3 contains 19 residues. Germline-derived CDR1 and CDR2 are SGHVS and FNYEAQ.

CDR3 DNA sequence: TGTGCCAGCAGCCAATCTAGGACAGAGTACGAGCAGTACTTC. Amino acid sequence: CASSQSRTEYEQYF. The chain is built from TRBV4-2 and TRBJ2-7; tentative D call: TRBD1 (6 bases). CDR1 is LGHNA, CDR2 YNFKEQ, per germline. The CDR3 runs to 14 residues. Trimming took 2 bases from V and 4 from J, leaving 12 bases between them.

In its sample, this clonotype was seen a few times. The V and J genes are TRBV7-8 and TRBJ2-7; maybe TRBD2 (8 bases). The CDR3 has 15 residues. Germline V CDR1 and CDR2: SGHVS, FQNEAQ. The V end was cut by 3 bases, the J end by 0 bases, with 12 bases between. CDR3 sequence reads: CASSLRGDSSYEQYF. CDR3 nucleotides: TGTGCCAGCAGCTTGCGGGGGGACAGCTCCTACGAGCAGTACTTC.

The V call is TRBV7-6, the J call TRBJ1-4; TRBD1 matches at 7 bases. Per the germline V gene, CDR1 is SGHVS and CDR2 is FNYEAQ. J lost 7 bases, V lost 5 bases, and 7 bases had no gene match. This CDR3 comprises 14 residues. CDR3 in amino acids: CASSQGQFPEKLFF. CDR3 in DNA: TGTGCCAGCAGCCAGGGACAGTTCCCTGAAAAACTGTTTTTT.

This clonotype was counted between two and nine times. This chain connects TRBV6-1 to TRBJ2-1; weak D call: TRBD1 (6 bases). Trimming cost V 9 bases and J 3 bases, with 18 bases left between them. Germline V gene lookup returns CDR1 MNHNS and CDR2 SASEGT. CDR3 length: 15 residues. The CDR3 spells CASGEEAGDYNEQFF. CDR3 in DNA: TGTGCCAGTGGTGAGGAGGCAGGGGACTACAATGAGCAGTTCTTC.

The chain employs TRBV13 and TRBJ2-3, with a weak D call TRBD2 (5 bases). This CDR3 is built from 16 residues. V was pared by 2 bases and J by 1 base, with 13 bases between. The V gene's germline CDR1 is PRHDT and CDR2 FYEKMQ (reference sequence). The CDR3 coding sequence is TGTGCCAGCAGCTTAACGGGGTCCGGGGGCACAGATACGCAGTATTTT. Its protein is CASSLTGSGGTDTQYF.

Remarks on this clonotype: It may be a read error: a sequence one base away is much more abundant. The chain is built from TRBV12-3 or TRBV12-4 and TRBJ1-1; 8 bases are shared with TRBD1. V lost 6 bases to trimming and J lost 10 bases; unmatched junction nucleotides: 7. This CDR3 has 12 amino acids. The CDR3 bases are TGTGCCAGCAGCGAGGACAGGGTGGGAGCTTTCTTT. It is translated as CASSEDRVGAFF.

In this sample, this clonotype turned up many times. The chain is built from TRBV12-3 or TRBV12-4 and TRBJ1-5; D gene ambiguous. The CDR3 has 12 residues. Trimming took off 6 bases at V and 6 bases at J, with 9 bases between the two ends. The CDR3 nucleotides are TGTGCCAGCAGCCACGGGTCTCAGCCCCAGCATTTT. This codes for CASSHGSQPQHF.

The chain carries TRBV6-5 and TRBJ1-1; no clear D gene. V was clipped by 0 bases and J by 4 bases, with 6 bases between them. CDR1 and CDR2 (germline): MNHEY, SVGAGI. There are 13 residues in the CDR3. This CDR3 is CASSYSLSTEAFF. The CDR3, as DNA: TGTGCCAGCAGTTACTCGTTGAGCACTGAAGCTTTCTTT.

This clonotype has just a few counts. The gene calls are TRBV6-2 or TRBV6-3 and TRBJ2-5; TRBD1 might be the D (6 bases). CDR3 length: 16 residues. Per germline, CDR1 MNHEY and CDR2 SVGEGT. V lost 2 bases, J lost 1 base, and 14 bases lay in between. As DNA, the CDR3 is TGTGCCAGCAGTTACCACCCCAGGGGATTCCAAGAGACCCAGTACTTC. Amino acids: CASSYHPRGFQETQYF.

The V and J genes are TRBV24-1 and TRBJ2-2; D gene uncertain. Germline CDR1 and CDR2: KGHDR and SFDVKD. The V end lost 3 bases, the J end lost 1 base, and 2 bases lay between the germline ends. The CDR3 runs to 13 residues. The CDR3 here is CATSDKNTGELFF. The DNA for the CDR3 is TGTGCCACCAGTGATAAGAACACCGGGGAGCTGTTTTTT.

The chain carries TRBV2 and TRBJ2-1, with TRBD2 matching 10 bases. Unmatched junction bases numbered 5, after V lost 1 base and J lost 8 bases. The CDR3 contains 15 residues. Germline CDR1 and CDR2: SNHLY and FYNNEI. In nucleotides, the CDR3 is TGTGCCAGCAGTGAAGAGGCTAGCGGGGGCTATGAGCAGTTCTTC. Protein sequence: CASSEEASGGYEQFF.

This chain connects TRBV5-6 to TRBJ2-1; TRBD1 might be the D (6 bases). Germline CDR1 and CDR2: SGHDT and YYEEEE. The CDR3 consists of 15 residues. V was shortened by 3 bases and J by 4 bases, with 14 bases between the two germline ends. CDR3 amino acids: CASSSPRTVYNEQFF. The CDR3 DNA sequence: TGTGCCAGCAGCTCCCCACGGACAGTATACAATGAGCAGTTCTTC.

The chain uses TRBV27 and TRBJ2-7; D might be TRBD1 (6 bases). Trimming removed 8 bases from V and 4 bases from J, with 18 bases in between. The CDR3 runs 14 residues. CDR1 MNHEY and CDR2 SMNVEV come from the germline V gene (reference sequence). This CDR3 is CASQPGQGYYEQYF. CDR3 bases: TGTGCCAGCCAACCGGGACAAGGATATTACGAGCAGTACTTC.

This clonotype occurred a few times. The V call is TRBV6-2 or TRBV6-3, the J call TRBJ2-7; 7 bases agree with TRBD1. V trimming: 8 bases; J trimming: 5 bases; junction bases outside the gene matches: 3. The CDR3 consists of 11 residues. Germline V gene data show CDR1 as MNHEY and CDR2 as SVGEGT. CDR3 residues: CASAQGDEQYV. The DNA of the CDR3 is TGTGCCAGCGCCCAGGGGGACGAGCAGTACGTC.

V and J are TRBV6-6 and TRBJ2-1; D unclear. Germline loops: CDR1 MNHNY, CDR2 SVGAGI (reference sequence). CDR3 size: 10 residues. The CDR3 nucleotides are TGTACCTCGTATGGCGATGTGCAGTTCTTC. Translation gives CTSYGDVQFF.

The CDR3 DNA reads as TGTGCCAGCAGCTTGGTCCGGGAGAGGGGCACAGATACGCAGTATTTT. This gives the protein CASSLVRERGTDTQYF. The genes are TRBV5-4 and TRBJ2-3; D perhaps matches TRBD2 (6 bases). V was shortened by 0 bases and J by 1 base, with 12 bases between the two germline ends. Germline CDR1 and CDR2: SGHNT and YYREEE (reference sequence). The CDR3 totals 16 residues.

The rearrangement joins TRBV12-3 or TRBV12-4 to TRBJ2-7; 7 bases map to TRBD1. The CDR3 has 14 residues. Trimming at V came to 5 bases and at J to 5 bases, leaving 9 bases not matched to a gene. The DNA for the CDR3 is TGTGCCAGCAGTCCGAGGGGGCTGATCCACGAGCAGTACTTC. It codes for CASSPRGLIHEQYF.

The chain couples TRBV10-3 to TRBJ2-1; 10 bases agree with TRBD1. The CDR3 covers 14 residues. Germline values: CDR1 ENHRY, CDR2 SYGVKD. Trimming took 10 bases from V and 5 from J; bases not matched to a gene: 8. CDR3 in DNA: TGTGCCACCGCGGGACAGGGGTTCAACAATGAGCAGTTCTTC. Translated: CATAGQGFNNEQFF.

The rearrangement uses TRBV25-1 and TRBJ1-1; D gene ambiguous. Germline lookup yields CDR1 MGHDK and CDR2 SYGVNS. This CDR3 comprises 14 residues. Trimming took off 4 bases at V and 5 bases at J, with 14 bases between the two ends. The CDR3 is CASSATLGNTEAFF. CDR3 coding DNA: TGTGCCAGCAGTGCCACTTTGGGGAATACTGAAGCTTTCTTT.